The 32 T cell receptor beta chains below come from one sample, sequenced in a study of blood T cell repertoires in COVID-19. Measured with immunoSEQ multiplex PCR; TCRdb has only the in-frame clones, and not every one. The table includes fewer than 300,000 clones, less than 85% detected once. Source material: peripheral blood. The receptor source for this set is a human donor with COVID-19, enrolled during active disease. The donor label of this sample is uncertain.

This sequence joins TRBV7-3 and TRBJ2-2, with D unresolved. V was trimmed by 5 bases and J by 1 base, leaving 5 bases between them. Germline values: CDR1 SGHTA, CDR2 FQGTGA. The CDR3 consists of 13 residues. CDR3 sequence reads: CASSRQNTGELFF. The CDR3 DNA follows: TGTGCCAGCAGCCGACAGAACACCGGGGAGCTGTTTTTT.

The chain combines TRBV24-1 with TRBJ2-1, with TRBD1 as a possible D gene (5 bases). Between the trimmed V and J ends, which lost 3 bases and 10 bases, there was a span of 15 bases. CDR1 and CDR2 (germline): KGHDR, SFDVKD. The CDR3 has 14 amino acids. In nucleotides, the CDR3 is TGTGCCACCAGTGATATCGCAGGGTCAGTCGAGCAGTTCTTC. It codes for CATSDIAGSVEQFF.

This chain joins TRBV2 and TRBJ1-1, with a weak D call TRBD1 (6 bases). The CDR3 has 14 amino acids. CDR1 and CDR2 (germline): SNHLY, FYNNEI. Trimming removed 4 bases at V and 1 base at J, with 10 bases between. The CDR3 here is CASSVQGTNTEAFF. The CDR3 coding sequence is TGTGCCAGCAGTGTTCAGGGGACGAACACTGAAGCTTTCTTT.

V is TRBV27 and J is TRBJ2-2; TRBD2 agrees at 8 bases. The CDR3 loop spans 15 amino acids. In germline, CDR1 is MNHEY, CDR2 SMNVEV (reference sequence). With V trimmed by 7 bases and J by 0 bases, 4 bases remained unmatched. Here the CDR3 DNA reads TGTGCCAGCATGCGGGGGGACGCGAACACCGGGGAGCTGTTTTTT. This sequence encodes CASMRGDANTGELFF.

CDR3 coding DNA: TGCGCCAGCAGCCAAGATTTAAGGGGTAGCGGGAGGGACAATGAGCAGTTCTTC. The encoded protein is CASSQDLRGSGRDNEQFF. V is TRBV4-3 and J is TRBJ2-1; 11 positions agree with TRBD2. V was clipped by 0 bases and J by 5 bases; unmatched bases: 9. The CDR3 extends over 18 amino acids. Germline CDR1 LGHNA, CDR2 YSLEER.

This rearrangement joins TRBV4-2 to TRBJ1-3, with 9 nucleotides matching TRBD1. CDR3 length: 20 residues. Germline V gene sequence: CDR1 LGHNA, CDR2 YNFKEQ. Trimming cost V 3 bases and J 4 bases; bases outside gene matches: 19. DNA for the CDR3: TGTGCCAGCAGCCACCGCACAACCGGGACAGGGTCTCCCAGGGGAAACACCATATATTTT. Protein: CASSHRTTGTGSPRGNTIYF.

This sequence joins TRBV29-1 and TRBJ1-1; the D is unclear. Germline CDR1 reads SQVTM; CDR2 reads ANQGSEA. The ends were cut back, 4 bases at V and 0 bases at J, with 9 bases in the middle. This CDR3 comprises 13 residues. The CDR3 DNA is TGCAGCGTTGCGGCGGATTTGAACACTGAAGCTTTCTTT. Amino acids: CSVAADLNTEAFF.

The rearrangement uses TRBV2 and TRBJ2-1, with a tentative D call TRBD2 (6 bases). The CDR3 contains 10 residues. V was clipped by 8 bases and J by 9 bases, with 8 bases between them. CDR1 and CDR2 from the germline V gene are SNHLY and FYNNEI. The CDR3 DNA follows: TGTGCCAGCGAGGAGGGTGAGCAGTTCTTC. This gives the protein CASEEGEQFF.

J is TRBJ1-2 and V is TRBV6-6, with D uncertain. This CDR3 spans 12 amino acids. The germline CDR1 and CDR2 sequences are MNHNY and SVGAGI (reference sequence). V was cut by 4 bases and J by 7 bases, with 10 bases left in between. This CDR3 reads CASSSLSRGYTF. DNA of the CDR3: TGTGCCAGCAGTTCGCTCAGTCGTGGCTACACCTTC.

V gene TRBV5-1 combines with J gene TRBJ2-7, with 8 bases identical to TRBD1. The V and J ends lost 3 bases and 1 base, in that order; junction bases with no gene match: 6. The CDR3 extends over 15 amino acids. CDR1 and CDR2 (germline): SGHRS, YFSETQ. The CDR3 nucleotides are TGCGCCAGCAGCTCATACGGGACAGGATCCTACGAGCAGTACTTC. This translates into CASSSYGTGSYEQYF.

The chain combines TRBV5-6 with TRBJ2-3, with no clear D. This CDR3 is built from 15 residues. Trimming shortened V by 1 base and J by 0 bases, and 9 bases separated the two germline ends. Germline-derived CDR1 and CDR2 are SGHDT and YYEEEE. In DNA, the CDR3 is TGTGCCAGCAGCTTGCGGGTCTCTAGCACAGATACGCAGTATTTT. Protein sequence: CASSLRVSSTDTQYF.

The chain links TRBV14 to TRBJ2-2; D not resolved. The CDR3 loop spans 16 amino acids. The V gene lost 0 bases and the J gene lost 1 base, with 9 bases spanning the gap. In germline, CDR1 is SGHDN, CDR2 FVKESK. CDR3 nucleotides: TGTGCCAGCAGCCAAGATTTATCGGTGAACACCGGGGAGCTGTTTTTT. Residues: CASSQDLSVNTGELFF.

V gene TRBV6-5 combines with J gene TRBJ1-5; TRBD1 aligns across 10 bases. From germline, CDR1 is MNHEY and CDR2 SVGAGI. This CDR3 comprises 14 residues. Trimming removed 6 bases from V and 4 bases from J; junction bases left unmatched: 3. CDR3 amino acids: CASSRTGGNQPQHF. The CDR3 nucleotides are TGTGCCAGCAGCCGGACAGGGGGGAATCAGCCCCAGCATTTT.

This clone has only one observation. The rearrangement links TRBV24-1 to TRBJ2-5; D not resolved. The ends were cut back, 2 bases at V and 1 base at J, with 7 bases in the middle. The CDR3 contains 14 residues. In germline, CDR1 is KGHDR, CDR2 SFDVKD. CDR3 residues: CATSDSGSQETQYF. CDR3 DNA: TGTGCCACCAGTGATTCTGGCAGCCAAGAGACCCAGTACTTC.

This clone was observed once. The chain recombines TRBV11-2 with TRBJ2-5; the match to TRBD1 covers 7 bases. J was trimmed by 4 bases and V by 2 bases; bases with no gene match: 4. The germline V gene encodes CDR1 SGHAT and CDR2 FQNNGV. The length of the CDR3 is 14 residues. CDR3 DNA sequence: TGTGCCAGCAGCTTAACAGGGGTGGGAGAGACCCAGTACTTC. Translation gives CASSLTGVGETQYF.

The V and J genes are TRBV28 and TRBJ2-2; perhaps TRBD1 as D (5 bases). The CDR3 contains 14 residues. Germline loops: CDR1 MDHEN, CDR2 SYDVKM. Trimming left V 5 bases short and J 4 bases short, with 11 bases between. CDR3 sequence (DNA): TGTGCCAGCAGTGGCCCTAGGGGCACCGGGGAGCTGTTTTTT. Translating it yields CASSGPRGTGELFF.

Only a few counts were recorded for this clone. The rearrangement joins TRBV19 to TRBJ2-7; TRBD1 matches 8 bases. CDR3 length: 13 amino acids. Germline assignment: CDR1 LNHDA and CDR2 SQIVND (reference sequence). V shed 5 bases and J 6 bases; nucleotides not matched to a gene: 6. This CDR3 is CASSLRDRSEQYF. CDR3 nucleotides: TGTGCCAGTAGTCTCCGGGACAGGAGCGAGCAGTACTTC.

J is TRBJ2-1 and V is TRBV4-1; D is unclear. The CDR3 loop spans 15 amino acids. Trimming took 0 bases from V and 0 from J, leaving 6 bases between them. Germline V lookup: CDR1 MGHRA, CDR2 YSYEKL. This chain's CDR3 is CASSQEDFSYNEQFF. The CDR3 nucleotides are TGCGCCAGCAGCCAAGAAGACTTCTCCTACAATGAGCAGTTCTTC.

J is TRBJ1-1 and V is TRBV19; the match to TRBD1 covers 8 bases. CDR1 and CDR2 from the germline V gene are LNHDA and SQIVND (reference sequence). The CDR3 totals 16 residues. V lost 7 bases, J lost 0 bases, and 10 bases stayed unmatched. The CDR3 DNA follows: TGTGCCAGTAAACTTCAGACAGGGGCGGTGAACACTGAAGCTTTCTTT. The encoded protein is CASKLQTGAVNTEAFF.

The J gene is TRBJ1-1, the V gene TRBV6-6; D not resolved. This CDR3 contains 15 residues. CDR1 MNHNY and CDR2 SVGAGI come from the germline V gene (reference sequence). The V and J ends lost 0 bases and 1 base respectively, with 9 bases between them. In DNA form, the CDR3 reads TGTGCCAGCAGTTACTCCGTTTCAGGGAACACTGAAGCTTTCTTT. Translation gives CASSYSVSGNTEAFF.

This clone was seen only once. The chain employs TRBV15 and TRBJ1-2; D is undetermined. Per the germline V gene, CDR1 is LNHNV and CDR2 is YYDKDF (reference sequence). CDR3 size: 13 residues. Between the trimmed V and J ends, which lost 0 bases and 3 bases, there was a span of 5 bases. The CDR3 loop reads CATSRESDYGYTF. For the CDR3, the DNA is TGTGCCACCAGCAGAGAATCAGACTATGGCTACACCTTC.

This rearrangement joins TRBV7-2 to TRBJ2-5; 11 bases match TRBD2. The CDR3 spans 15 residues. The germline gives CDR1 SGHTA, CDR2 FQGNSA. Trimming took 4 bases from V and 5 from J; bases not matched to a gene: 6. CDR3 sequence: CASSSGLAEGETQYF. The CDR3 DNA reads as TGTGCCAGCAGCTCGGGACTAGCGGAAGGGGAGACCCAGTACTTC.

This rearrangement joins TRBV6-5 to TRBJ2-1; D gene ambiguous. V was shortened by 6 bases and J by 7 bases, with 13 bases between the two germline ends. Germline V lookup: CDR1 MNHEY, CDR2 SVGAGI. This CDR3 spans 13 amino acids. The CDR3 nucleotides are TGTGCCAGCAGCCCAACGGTCTTTAATGAGCAGTTCTTC. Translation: CASSPTVFNEQFF.

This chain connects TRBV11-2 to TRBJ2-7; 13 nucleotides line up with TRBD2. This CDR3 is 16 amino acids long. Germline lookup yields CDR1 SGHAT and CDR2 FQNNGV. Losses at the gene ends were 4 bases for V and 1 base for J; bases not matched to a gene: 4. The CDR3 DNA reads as TGTGCCAGCAGCTCTACGGGACTAGCGGGATCCTACGAGCAGTACTTC. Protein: CASSSTGLAGSYEQYF. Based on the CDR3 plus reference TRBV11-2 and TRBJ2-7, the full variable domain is EAGVAQSPRYKIIEKRQSVAFWCNPISGHATLYWYQQILGQGPKLLIQFQNNGVVDDSQLPKDRFSAERLKGVDSTLKIQPAKLEDSAVYLCASSSTGLAGSYEQYFGPGTRLTVT.

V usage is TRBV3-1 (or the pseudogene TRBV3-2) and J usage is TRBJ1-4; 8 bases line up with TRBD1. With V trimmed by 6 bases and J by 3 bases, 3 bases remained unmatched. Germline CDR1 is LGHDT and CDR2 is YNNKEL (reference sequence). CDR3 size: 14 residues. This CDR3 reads CASRATGANEKLFF. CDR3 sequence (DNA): TGTGCCAGCAGGGCGACAGGGGCTAATGAAAAACTGTTTTTT.

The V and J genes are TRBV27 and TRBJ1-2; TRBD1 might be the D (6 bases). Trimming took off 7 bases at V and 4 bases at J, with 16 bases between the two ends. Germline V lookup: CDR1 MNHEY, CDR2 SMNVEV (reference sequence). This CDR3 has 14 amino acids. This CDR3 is CASTPGDKPYGYTF. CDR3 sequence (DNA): TGTGCCAGCACCCCTGGGGACAAACCCTATGGCTACACCTTC.

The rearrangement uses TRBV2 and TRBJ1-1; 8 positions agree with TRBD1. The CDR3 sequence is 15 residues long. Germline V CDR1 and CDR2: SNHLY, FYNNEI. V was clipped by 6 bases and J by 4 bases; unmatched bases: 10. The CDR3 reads CASSPGTGPLTEAFF. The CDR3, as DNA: TGTGCCAGCAGCCCCGGGACAGGACCTCTCACTGAAGCTTTCTTT.

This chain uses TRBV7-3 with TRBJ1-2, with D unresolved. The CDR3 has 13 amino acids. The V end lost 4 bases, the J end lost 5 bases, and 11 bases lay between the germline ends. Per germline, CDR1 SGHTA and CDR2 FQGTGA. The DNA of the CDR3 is TGTGCCAGCAGCTCACACACCTCATATGGCTACACCTTC. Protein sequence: CASSSHTSYGYTF. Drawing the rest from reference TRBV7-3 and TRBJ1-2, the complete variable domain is GAGVSQTPSNKVTEKGKYVELRCDPISGHTALYWYRQSLGQGPEFLIYFQGTGAADDSGLPNDRFFAVRPEGSVSTLKIQRTERGDSAVYLCASSSHTSYGYTFGSGTRLTVV.

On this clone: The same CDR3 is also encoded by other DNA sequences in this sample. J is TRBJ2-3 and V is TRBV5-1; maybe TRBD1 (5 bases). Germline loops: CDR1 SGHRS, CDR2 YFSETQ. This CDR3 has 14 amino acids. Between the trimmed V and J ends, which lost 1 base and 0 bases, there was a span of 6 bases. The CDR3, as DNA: TGCGCCAGCAGCTTGAGGACAAGCACAGATACGCAGTATTTT. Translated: CASSLRTSTDTQYF.

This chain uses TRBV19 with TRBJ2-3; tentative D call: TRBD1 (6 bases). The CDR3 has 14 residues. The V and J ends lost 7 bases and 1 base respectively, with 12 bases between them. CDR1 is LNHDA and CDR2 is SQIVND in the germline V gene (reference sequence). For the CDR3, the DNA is TGTGCCAGTACCCCCAGGGGCGGCACAGATACGCAGTATTTT. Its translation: CASTPRGGTDTQYF. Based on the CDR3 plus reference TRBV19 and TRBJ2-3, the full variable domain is DGGITQSPKYLFRKEGQNVTLSCEQNLNHDAMYWYRQDPGQGLRLIYYSQIVNDFQKGDIAEGYSVSREKKESFPLTVTSAQKNPTAFYLCASTPRGGTDTQYFGPGTRLTVL.

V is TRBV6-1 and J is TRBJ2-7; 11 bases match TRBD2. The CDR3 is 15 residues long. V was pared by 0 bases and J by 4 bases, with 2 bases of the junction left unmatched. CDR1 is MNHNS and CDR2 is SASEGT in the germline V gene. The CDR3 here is CASSEASGRVYEQYF. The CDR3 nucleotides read TGTGCCAGCAGTGAAGCTAGCGGGAGGGTGTACGAGCAGTACTTC.

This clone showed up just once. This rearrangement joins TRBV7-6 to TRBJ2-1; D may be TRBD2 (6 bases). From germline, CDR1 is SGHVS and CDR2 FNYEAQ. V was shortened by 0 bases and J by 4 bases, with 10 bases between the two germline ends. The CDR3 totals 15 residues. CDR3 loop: CASSLASGRYNEQFF. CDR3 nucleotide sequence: TGTGCCAGCAGCTTAGCTAGCGGAAGGTACAATGAGCAGTTCTTC.